These T cell receptor beta chains were read from a single sample in a study of Ad26.COV2.S vaccination and SARS-CoV-2 variants. TCRdb keeps only in-frame clones here, not all; method: immunoSEQ multiplex PCR. The sample holds about 480,000 clones, 87% seen once. The sample in question was peripheral blood, obtained in a trial of Ad26.COV2.S vaccine versus placebo. The source of these receptors is a person between 18 and 65 years old who received the Ad26.COV2.S COVID-19 vaccine or a placebo. Both conserved end residues are part of each CDR3. The order of the fields is J gene, clone size, D gene, V gene, CDR3 protein, CDR3 DNA. D genes are given only for firm matches. Clone size, where shown, is once, few, many, or a class for clones that have expanded.

J gene: TRBJ2-3
clone size: few
D gene: -
V gene: TRBV9
CDR3 protein: CASSGGTRGDTQYF
CDR3 DNA: TGTGCCAGCAGCGGGGGTACGAGGGGCGATACGCAGTATTTT

J gene: TRBJ2-7
clone size: -
D gene: TRBD2
V gene: TRBV6-2/TRBV6-3
CDR3 protein: CASSTGTSGSLYEQYF
CDR3 DNA: TGTGCCAGCAGCACCGGGACTAGCGGGAGTCTGTACGAGCAGTACTTC

J gene: TRBJ2-1
clone size: once
D gene: TRBD2
V gene: TRBV19
CDR3 protein: CASTLAGGFNEQFF
CDR3 DNA: TGTGCCAGTACCCTAGCGGGAGGGTTCAATGAGCAGTTCTTC

J gene: TRBJ2-3
clone size: -
D gene: -
V gene: TRBV6-5
CDR3 protein: CASRRDHGGDTQYF
CDR3 DNA: TGTGCCAGCAGACGGGACCACGGTGGCGATACGCAGTATTTT

J gene: TRBJ1-6
clone size: -
D gene: -
V gene: TRBV9
CDR3 protein: CASSPRVDNSPLHF
CDR3 DNA: TGTGCCAGCAGCCCCAGGGTGGATAATTCACCCCTCCACTTT

J gene: TRBJ1-6
clone size: -
D gene: -
V gene: TRBV7-2
CDR3 protein: CASSAAGSSYNSPLHF
CDR3 DNA: TGTGCCAGCAGCGCCGCAGGGAGCTCCTATAATTCACCCCTCCACTTT

J gene: TRBJ1-6
clone size: -
D gene: TRBD1
V gene: TRBV6-5
CDR3 protein: CASSPGQGGSPLHF
CDR3 DNA: TGTGCCAGCAGCCCCGGACAGGGCGGTTCACCCCTCCACTTT

J gene: TRBJ1-2
clone size: -
D gene: TRBD1
V gene: TRBV18
CDR3 protein: CASSPLGQGGLRDGYTF
CDR3 DNA: TGTGCCAGCTCACCACTCGGACAGGGGGGGCTGCGGGATGGCTACACCTTC

J gene: TRBJ1-1
clone size: -
D gene: -
V gene: TRBV19
CDR3 protein: CASSFDRSTEAFF
CDR3 DNA: TGTGCCAGTTCGTTCGACAGAAGCACTGAAGCTTTCTTT

J gene: TRBJ2-7
clone size: few
D gene: -
V gene: TRBV6-5
CDR3 protein: CASRQNSYEQYF
CDR3 DNA: TGTGCCAGCAGACAGAACTCCTACGAGCAGTACTTC

J gene: TRBJ1-2
clone size: -
D gene: -
V gene: TRBV28
CDR3 protein: CASSAQGTYGYTF
CDR3 DNA: TGTGCCAGCAGTGCCCAGGGGACCTATGGCTACACCTTC

J gene: TRBJ2-7
clone size: -
D gene: -
V gene: TRBV7-9
CDR3 protein: CASSLAQEYEQYF
CDR3 DNA: TGTGCCAGCAGCTTAGCGCAGGAGTACGAGCAGTACTTC

J gene: TRBJ1-5
clone size: once
D gene: TRBD1
V gene: TRBV27
CDR3 protein: CASSPRYAMTGYNQPQHF
CDR3 DNA: TGTGCCAGCAGTCCCCGCTACGCTATGACAGGGTACAATCAGCCCCAGCATTTT

J gene: TRBJ2-7
clone size: -
D gene: TRBD1
V gene: TRBV4-2
CDR3 protein: CASSQERRQGVRVGQYF
CDR3 DNA: TGTGCCAGCAGCCAAGAGCGTCGCCAGGGGGTTCGCGTGGGGCAGTACTTC

J gene: TRBJ1-5
clone size: -
D gene: -
V gene: TRBV2
CDR3 protein: CASSEANQPQHF
CDR3 DNA: TGTGCCAGCAGTGAAGCGAATCAGCCCCAGCATTTT

J gene: TRBJ2-2
clone size: once
D gene: -
V gene: TRBV6-5
CDR3 protein: CASSYRGAGTGELFF
CDR3 DNA: TGTGCCAGCAGTTACCGCGGGGCAGGCACCGGGGAGCTGTTTTTT

J gene: TRBJ2-1
clone size: -
D gene: TRBD2
V gene: TRBV11-3
CDR3 protein: CASSSSGTDYNEQFF
CDR3 DNA: TGTGCCAGCAGCTCTAGCGGAACCGACTACAATGAGCAGTTCTTC

J gene: TRBJ2-4
clone size: -
D gene: TRBD1
V gene: TRBV6-1
CDR3 protein: CASSEAGDRGWLAKNIQYF
CDR3 DNA: TGTGCCAGCAGTGAAGCGGGGGACAGGGGGTGGCTAGCCAAAAACATTCAGTACTTC

J gene: TRBJ1-5
clone size: -
D gene: TRBD1
V gene: TRBV30
CDR3 protein: CAWGQGTGSSIRNQPQHF
CDR3 DNA: TGTGCCTGGGGACAAGGGACAGGGTCTTCAATTCGCAATCAGCCCCAGCATTTT

J gene: TRBJ2-2
clone size: once
D gene: -
V gene: TRBV6-5
CDR3 protein: CASSRGAGELFF
CDR3 DNA: TGTGCCAGCTCGAGGGGGGCCGGGGAGCTGTTTTTT

J gene: TRBJ2-7
clone size: -
D gene: -
V gene: TRBV7-2
CDR3 protein: CASSLGTGPYEQYF
CDR3 DNA: TGTGCCAGCAGCTTAGGAACAGGGCCCTACGAGCAGTACTTC

J gene: TRBJ1-2
clone size: -
D gene: TRBD1
V gene: TRBV27
CDR3 protein: CASSLRDRGGYTF
CDR3 DNA: TGTGCCAGCAGTTTAAGGGACAGGGGAGGCTACACCTTC

J gene: TRBJ1-1
clone size: -
D gene: TRBD1
V gene: TRBV28
CDR3 protein: CASKMDRGDEAFF
CDR3 DNA: TGTGCCAGCAAAATGGACAGGGGTGATGAAGCTTTCTTT

J gene: TRBJ1-2
clone size: -
D gene: -
V gene: TRBV28
CDR3 protein: CASSTLMVQTYGYTF
CDR3 DNA: TGTGCCAGCAGCACCTTGATGGTGCAGACCTATGGCTACACCTTC

J gene: TRBJ2-1
clone size: once
D gene: -
V gene: TRBV20-1
CDR3 protein: CSADSREQFF
CDR3 DNA: TGCAGTGCTGACTCGAGGGAGCAGTTCTTC

J gene: TRBJ1-1
clone size: -
D gene: -
V gene: TRBV6-5
CDR3 protein: CASRQQGNTEAFF
CDR3 DNA: TGTGCCAGCAGACAACAGGGGAACACTGAAGCTTTCTTT

J gene: TRBJ1-4
clone size: -
D gene: -
V gene: TRBV7-8
CDR3 protein: CASSLGGNNEKLFF
CDR3 DNA: TGTGCCAGCAGCTTGGGGGGGAATAATGAAAAACTGTTTTTT

J gene: TRBJ2-7
clone size: -
D gene: -
V gene: TRBV27
CDR3 protein: CASSLRQSSYEQYF
CDR3 DNA: TGTGCCAGCAGTTTAAGGCAATCCTCCTACGAGCAGTACTTC

J gene: TRBJ2-2
clone size: -
D gene: -
V gene: TRBV3-1/TRBV3-2
CDR3 protein: CASSQGGRGAGELFF
CDR3 DNA: TGTGCCAGCAGCCAAGGTGGGAGAGGCGCCGGGGAGCTGTTTTTT

J gene: TRBJ1-5
clone size: -
D gene: -
V gene: TRBV19
CDR3 protein: CASSPRGFQPQHF
CDR3 DNA: TGTGCCAGTAGCCCAAGGGGTTTTCAGCCCCAGCATTTT